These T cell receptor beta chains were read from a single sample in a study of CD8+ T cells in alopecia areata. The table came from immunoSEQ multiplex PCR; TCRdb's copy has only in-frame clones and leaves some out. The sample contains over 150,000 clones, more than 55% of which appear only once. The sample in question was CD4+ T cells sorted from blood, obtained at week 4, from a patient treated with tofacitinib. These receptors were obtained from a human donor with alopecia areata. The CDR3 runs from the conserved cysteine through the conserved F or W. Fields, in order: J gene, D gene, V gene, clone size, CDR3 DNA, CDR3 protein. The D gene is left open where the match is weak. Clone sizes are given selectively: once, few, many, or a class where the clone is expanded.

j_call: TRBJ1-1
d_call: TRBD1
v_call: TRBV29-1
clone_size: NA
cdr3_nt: TGCAGCGTTTGGGACCACACAGGGGGCCGGACTGAAGCTTTCTTT
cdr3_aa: CSVWDHTGGRTEAFF

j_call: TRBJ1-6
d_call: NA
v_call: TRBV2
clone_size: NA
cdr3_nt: TGTGCCAGCCAGGGACGGCTCAATTCACCCCTCCACTTT
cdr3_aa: CASQGRLNSPLHF

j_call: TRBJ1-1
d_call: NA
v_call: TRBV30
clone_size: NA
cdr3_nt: TGTGCCTGGAGTGTGCCAGGAATGAACACTGAAGCTTTCTTT
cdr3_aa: CAWSVPGMNTEAFF

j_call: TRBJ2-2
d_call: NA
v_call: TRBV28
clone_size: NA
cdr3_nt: TGTGCCAGCCGCAGGTCAGGAAACACCGGGGAGCTGTTTTTT
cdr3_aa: CASRRSGNTGELFF

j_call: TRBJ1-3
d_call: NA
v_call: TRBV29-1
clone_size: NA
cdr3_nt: TGCAGCGTTCGATTCCCTGGAAACACCATATATTTT
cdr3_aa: CSVRFPGNTIYF

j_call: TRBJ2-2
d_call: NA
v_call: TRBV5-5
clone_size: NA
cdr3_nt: TGTGCCAGCAGCGCTAGACAAGGCCAGAACACCGGGGAGCTGTTTTTT
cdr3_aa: CASSARQGQNTGELFF

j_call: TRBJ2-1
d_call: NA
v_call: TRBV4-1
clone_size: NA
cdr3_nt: TGCGCCAGCAGCCAAGATCCCTTGGATGAGCAGTTCTTC
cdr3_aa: CASSQDPLDEQFF

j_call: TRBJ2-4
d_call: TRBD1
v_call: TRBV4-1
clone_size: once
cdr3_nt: TGCGCCAGCAGCCAACCGGGGACAGGGCCGAACAAAAACATTCAGTACTTC
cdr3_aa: CASSQPGTGPNKNIQYF

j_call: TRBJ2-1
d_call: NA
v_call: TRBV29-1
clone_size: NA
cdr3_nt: TGCAGCGTTGTGGGTAGCGCGGATCGGCAGTTCTTC
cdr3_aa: CSVVGSADRQFF

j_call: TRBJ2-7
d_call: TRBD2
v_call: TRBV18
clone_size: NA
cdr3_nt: TGTGCCAGCTCAACCTCGGGGGGGCTGGCAAACGAGCAGTACTTC
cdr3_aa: CASSTSGGLANEQYF

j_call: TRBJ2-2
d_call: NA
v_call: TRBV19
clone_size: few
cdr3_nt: TGTGCCAGTAGTATAGCCCCCGCCCTGGCGGGGGAGCTGTTTTTT
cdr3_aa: CASSIAPALAGELFF

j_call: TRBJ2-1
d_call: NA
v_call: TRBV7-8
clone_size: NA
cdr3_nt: TGTGCCAGCAGCCCCCGGGGGGCACGGGGCTCCTACAATGAGCAGTTCTTC
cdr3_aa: CASSPRGARGSYNEQFF

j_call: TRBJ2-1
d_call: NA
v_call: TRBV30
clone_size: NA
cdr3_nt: TGTGCCTGGAGGAACCCCACCGGACGCGGGGAGCAGTTCTTC
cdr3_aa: CAWRNPTGRGEQFF

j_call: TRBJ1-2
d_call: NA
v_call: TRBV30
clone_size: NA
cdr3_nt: TGTGCCTGGAGATCCCTGGGGCAGGTTTGGTATGGCTACACCTTC
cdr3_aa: CAWRSLGQVWYGYTF

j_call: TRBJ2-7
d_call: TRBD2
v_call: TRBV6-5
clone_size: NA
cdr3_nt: TGTGCCAGCAGACGGGGCGGGGGGGCATTCTACGAGCAGTACTTC
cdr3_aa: CASRRGGGAFYEQYF

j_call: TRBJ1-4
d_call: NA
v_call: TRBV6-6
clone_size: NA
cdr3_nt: TGTGCCAGCAGTTACGGGTCCTCAAATGAAAAACTGTTTTTT
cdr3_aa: CASSYGSSNEKLFF

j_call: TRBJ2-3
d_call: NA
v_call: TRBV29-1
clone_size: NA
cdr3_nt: TGCAGCGTTGACTACACAGATACGCAGTATTTT
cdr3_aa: CSVDYTDTQYF

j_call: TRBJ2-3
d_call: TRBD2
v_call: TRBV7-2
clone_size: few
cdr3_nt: TGTGCCAGCAGCCCCGGGGGAGGGTGGACAGATACGCAGTATTTT
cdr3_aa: CASSPGGGWTDTQYF

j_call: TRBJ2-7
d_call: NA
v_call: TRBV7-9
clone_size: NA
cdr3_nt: TGTGCCAGCAGCCTCGACAACTACGACGAGCAGTACTTC
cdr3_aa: CASSLDNYDEQYF

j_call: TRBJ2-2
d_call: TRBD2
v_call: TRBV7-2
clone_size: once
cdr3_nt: TGTGCCAGCAGTCCTACTAGCGGGGGGGAGCTGTTTTTT
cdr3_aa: CASSPTSGGELFF

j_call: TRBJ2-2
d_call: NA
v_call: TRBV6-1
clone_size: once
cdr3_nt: TGTGCCAGCAGTGACTACACCGGGGAGCTGTTTTTT
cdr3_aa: CASSDYTGELFF

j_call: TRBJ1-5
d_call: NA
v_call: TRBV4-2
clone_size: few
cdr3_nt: TGTGCCAGCAGCCAAGAGGTAGCGGCCCAGCCCCAGCATTTT
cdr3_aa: CASSQEVAAQPQHF

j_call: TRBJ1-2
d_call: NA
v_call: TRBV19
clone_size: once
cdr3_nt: TGTGCCAGTAGTAGACGGGACGGCTATGGCTACACCTTC
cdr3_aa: CASSRRDGYGYTF

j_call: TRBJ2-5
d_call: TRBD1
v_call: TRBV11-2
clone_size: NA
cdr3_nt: TGTGCCAGCAGCCACCTAAGGGGGCGAGAGACCCAGTACTTC
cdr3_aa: CASSHLRGRETQYF

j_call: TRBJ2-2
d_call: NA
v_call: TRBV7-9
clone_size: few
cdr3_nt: TGTGCCAGCAGTCGTACCGGGACGGTGAACACCGGGGAGCTGTTTTTT
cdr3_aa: CASSRTGTVNTGELFF

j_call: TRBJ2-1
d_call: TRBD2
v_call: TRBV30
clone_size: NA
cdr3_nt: TGTGCCTGGAGTGTAGCGGGGGGTCCTTACAATGAGCAGTTCTTC
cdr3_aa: CAWSVAGGPYNEQFF

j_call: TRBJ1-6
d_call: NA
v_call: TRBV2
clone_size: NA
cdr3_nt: TGTGCCAGCTTAGGGGGCTATAATTCACCCCTCCACTTT
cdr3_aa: CASLGGYNSPLHF

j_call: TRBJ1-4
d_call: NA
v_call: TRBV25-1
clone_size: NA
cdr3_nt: TGTGCCAGCAGCGCCATGGGACCTAGAGATGAAAAACTGTTTTTT
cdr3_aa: CASSAMGPRDEKLFF

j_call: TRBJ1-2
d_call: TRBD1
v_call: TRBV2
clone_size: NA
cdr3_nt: TGTGCCGGGGGGACAGAGACGAACTATGGCTACACCTTC
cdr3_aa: CAGGTETNYGYTF

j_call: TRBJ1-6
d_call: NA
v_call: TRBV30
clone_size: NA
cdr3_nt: TGTGCCTGGAGTGTAAAGGGGTATAATTCACCCCTCCACTTT
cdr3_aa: CAWSVKGYNSPLHF

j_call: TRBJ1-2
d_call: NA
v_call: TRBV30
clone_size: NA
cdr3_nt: TGTGCCTGGAGCCCACTGCGGGGGGCTCACTATGGCTACACCTTC
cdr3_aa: CAWSPLRGAHYGYTF

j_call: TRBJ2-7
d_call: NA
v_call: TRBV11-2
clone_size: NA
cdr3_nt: TGTGCCAGCAGCTTAGATCACGGGAGCTCCTACGAGCAGTACTTC
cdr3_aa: CASSLDHGSSYEQYF

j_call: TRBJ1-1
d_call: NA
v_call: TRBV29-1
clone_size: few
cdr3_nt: TGCAGCGTACCACGGAATGGGGGCGCAACCAAACGGAACACTGAAGCTTTCTTT
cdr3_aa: CSVPRNGGATKRNTEAFF

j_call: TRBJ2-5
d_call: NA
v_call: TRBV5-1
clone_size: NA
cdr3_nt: TGCGCCAGCGGTGCCGGGTTCAACCGCCAAGAGACCCAGTACTTC
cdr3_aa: CASGAGFNRQETQYF

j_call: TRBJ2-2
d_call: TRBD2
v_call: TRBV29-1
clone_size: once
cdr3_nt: TGCAGCGGGGGACTAGTCCGGCACCCCGGGGAGCTGTTTTTT
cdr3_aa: CSGGLVRHPGELFF

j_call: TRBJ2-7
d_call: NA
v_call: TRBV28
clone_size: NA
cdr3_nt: TGTGCCAGCAATCACAGGGCCTACGAGCAGTACTTC
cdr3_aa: CASNHRAYEQYF

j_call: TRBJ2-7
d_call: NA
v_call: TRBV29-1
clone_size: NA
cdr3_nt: TGCAGCGTTTATCGAGGAGTCGGCTACGAGCAGTACTTC
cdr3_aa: CSVYRGVGYEQYF

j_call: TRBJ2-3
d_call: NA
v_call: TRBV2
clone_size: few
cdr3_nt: TGTGCCAGCGGGAAGACGGTTAGCACAGATACGCAGTATTTT
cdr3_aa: CASGKTVSTDTQYF

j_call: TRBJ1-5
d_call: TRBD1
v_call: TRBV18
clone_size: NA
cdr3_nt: TGTGCCAGCTCACCATCGACAGGGAATCAGCCCCAGCATTTT
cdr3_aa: CASSPSTGNQPQHF

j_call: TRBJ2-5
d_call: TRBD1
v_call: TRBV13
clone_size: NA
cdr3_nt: TGTGCCAGCAGGTTACAAGGGGGCGAGACCCAGTACTTC
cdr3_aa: CASRLQGGETQYF

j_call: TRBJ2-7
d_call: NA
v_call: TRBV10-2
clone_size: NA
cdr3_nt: TGCGCCAGCCACCTCTCCTACGAGCAGTACTTC
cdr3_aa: CASHLSYEQYF

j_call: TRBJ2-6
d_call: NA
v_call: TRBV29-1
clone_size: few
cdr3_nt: TGCAGCGTTGAAGGGGGCTCTGGGGCCAACGTCCTGACTTTC
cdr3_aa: CSVEGGSGANVLTF

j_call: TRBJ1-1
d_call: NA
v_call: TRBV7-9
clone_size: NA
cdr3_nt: TGTGCCAGCAGCCCCGCCGGGCTACTGAACACTGAAGCTTTCTTT
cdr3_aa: CASSPAGLLNTEAFF

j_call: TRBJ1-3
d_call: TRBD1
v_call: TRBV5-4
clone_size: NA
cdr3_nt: TGTGCCAGCAGCCATCGGGACAGGGAGGCCACCATATATTTT
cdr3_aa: CASSHRDREATIYF

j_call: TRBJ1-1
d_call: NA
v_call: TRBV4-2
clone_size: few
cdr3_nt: TGTGCCAGCAGCCAAGAAGTATCCGAAGCTTTCTTT
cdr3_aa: CASSQEVSEAFF

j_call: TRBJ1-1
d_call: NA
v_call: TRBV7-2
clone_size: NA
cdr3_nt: TGTGCCAGCAGCTTAGGGGCTAGGCCAAAGCCCAGGGGAACTGAAGCTTTCTTT
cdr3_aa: CASSLGARPKPRGTEAFF

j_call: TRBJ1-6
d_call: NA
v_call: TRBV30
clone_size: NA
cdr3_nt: TGTGCCTGGGACCGGGGCACCTTCCTAAATTCACCCCTCCACTTT
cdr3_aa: CAWDRGTFLNSPLHF

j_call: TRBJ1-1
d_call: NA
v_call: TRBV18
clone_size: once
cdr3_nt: TGTGCCAGCATCACGGGCAGCGACACTGAAGCTTTCTTT
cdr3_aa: CASITGSDTEAFF

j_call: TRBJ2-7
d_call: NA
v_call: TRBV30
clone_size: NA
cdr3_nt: TGTGCCTGCCGAGCCCCTAAGGGATTCACTAGCTCCTACGAGCAGTACTTC
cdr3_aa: CACRAPKGFTSSYEQYF

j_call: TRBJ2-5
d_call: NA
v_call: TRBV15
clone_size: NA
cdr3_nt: TGTGCCACCAGCAGAACCGGGGGCGAGGAGACCCAGTACTTC
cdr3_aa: CATSRTGGEETQYF

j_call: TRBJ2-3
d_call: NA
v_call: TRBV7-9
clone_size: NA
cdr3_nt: TGTGCCAGCAGCTTAGATGGTGGCACAGATACGCAGTATTTT
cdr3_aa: CASSLDGGTDTQYF

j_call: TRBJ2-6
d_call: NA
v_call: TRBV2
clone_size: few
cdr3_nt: TGTGCCAGCACCCGGGGAGCTGGGGCCAACGTCCTGACTTTC
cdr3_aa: CASTRGAGANVLTF

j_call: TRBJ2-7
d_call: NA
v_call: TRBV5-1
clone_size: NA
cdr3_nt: TGCGCCAGCAGTATGGGGGACATCTACGAGCAGTACTTC
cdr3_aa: CASSMGDIYEQYF

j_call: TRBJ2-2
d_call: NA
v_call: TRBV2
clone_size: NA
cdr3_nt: TGTGCCAGCAGTGTCGGGGCCGGGGAGCTGTTTTTT
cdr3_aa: CASSVGAGELFF

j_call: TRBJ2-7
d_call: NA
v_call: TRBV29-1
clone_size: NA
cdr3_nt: TGCAGCGTTACGGGGGTTGGGCAGGACTCCTACGAGCAGTACTTC
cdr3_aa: CSVTGVGQDSYEQYF